These 6 T cell receptor beta chains were all obtained from the same sample, sequenced in a study of CD8 T cells in ankylosing spondylitis. TCRdb ran MiXCR on the 5' RACE reads and lists one entry per CDR3 protein. Of 350,000 to 400,000 distinct CDR3 sequences in the sample, roughly 20% were seen once. Material: blood, either unsorted or a sorted T cell fraction (not recorded which). The receptor source for this set is a male donor with ankylosing spondylitis or in good health (not recorded which).

This chain connects TRBV6-4 to TRBJ2-1, with D uncertain. Germline CDR1 MRHNA, CDR2 SNTAGT. This CDR3 is 14 amino acids long. V was clipped by 5 bases and J by 1 base, with 9 bases between them. The CDR3 loop reads CASSPTVSYNEQFF. CDR3 sequence (DNA): TGTGCCAGCAGTCCTACAGTGTCCTACAATGAGCAGTTCTTC.

In its sample, this clonotype was seen a few times. The chain is built from TRBV4-1 and TRBJ2-5, with 9 bases matching TRBD1. With 1 base clipped from V and 5 bases from J, the junction kept 5 bases outside the gene matches. Looked up from germline, CDR1 is MGHRA and CDR2 is YSYEKL. The CDR3 runs to 15 residues. The CDR3 is CASSQALGTGETQYF. DNA of the CDR3: TGCGCCAGCAGCCAAGCGTTGGGGACAGGGGAGACCCAGTACTTC.

This chain uses TRBV20-1 with TRBJ2-7, with D uncertain. This CDR3 has 12 residues. Looked up from germline, CDR1 is DFQATT and CDR2 is SNEGSKA (reference sequence). V lost 5 bases to trimming and J lost 3 bases, with 11 bases between them. Here the CDR3 reads CSAREVDYEQYF. The CDR3 nucleotides read TGCAGTGCTCGCGAGGTGGACTACGAGCAGTACTTC.

The rearrangement links TRBV28 to TRBJ2-3; 9 bases map to TRBD2. The CDR3 consists of 14 residues. The V gene's germline CDR1 is MDHEN and CDR2 SYDVKM. The junction had 13 bases not matched to a gene; V was cut back by 10 bases and J by 8 bases. In nucleotides, the CDR3 is TGTGCCACCGAGCGGGGGGCTGGAGGTGGTACGCAGTATTTT. It yields the protein CATERGAGGGTQYF.

The V gene is TRBV7-9, the J gene TRBJ2-7, with 7 bases matching TRBD2. Losses at the gene ends were 5 bases for V and 0 bases for J; bases not matched to a gene: 4. This CDR3 region has 14 residues. The germline gives CDR1 SEHNR, CDR2 FQNEAQ (reference sequence). CDR3 residues: CASSPPSGSYEQYF. Written as DNA, the CDR3 is TGTGCCAGCAGCCCCCCTAGCGGCTCCTACGAGCAGTACTTC.

The chain links TRBV15 to TRBJ2-1; 10 bases are a match to TRBD2. The CDR3 is made up of 13 amino acids. CDR1 and CDR2 (germline): LNHNV, YYDKDF (reference sequence). With V trimmed by 6 bases and J by 10 bases, 6 bases remained unmatched. In nucleotides, the CDR3 is TGTGCCACCAGGCTAGCGGGGGCCCCCGAGCAGTTCTTC. This translates into CATRLAGAPEQFF.